This paragraph covers one T cell receptor (beta chain) sequence. Its antigen remains undetermined. The record has no base qualities; no much larger clone is one base away. The CDR3 runs 14 residues from the cysteine to the phenylalanine. Just the 42-base CDR3 DNA is kept, in frame starting at base 1. V is shortened by 4 bases, J by 4 bases, and the region joining them spans 13 bases. As encoded in the germline V gene, CDR1 is MNHEY while CDR2 is SVGAGI. These data come from a study of T cell changes during pregnancy in multiple sclerosis (dated by TCRdb to the late 2010s). With regard to the full study: In women with multiple sclerosis, the researchers looked at how the T cell repertoire shifted as pregnancy progressed.

To prepare the library, the immunoSEQ multiplex PCR assay was applied. TCRdb stores this immuneACCESS table with in-frame sequences only. Part of the clones is absent; in the studies checked, under half of the shortfall reflects unresolved V genes, and no reason is known for the rest. The sample table lists about 61,000 clones, around 89% of them with a count of one. Roughly 0.9% of the sample rests with the top ten. Recombination joined TRBV6-5 with TRBJ1-2; 5 matching bases give a weak D call of TRBD1. The sequence was obtained from a female donor in good health, enrolled as a control in a pregnancy study. Sequenced here: peripheral blood, sampled in the first trimester of pregnancy. In nucleotides, the sequence is TGTGCCAGCAGTTCCTTCGACAGAGCCTATGGCTACACCTTC. Protein translation: CASSSFDRAYGYTF.